The sequence of this T cell receptor (beta chain) was determined in a study of regulatory T cells in long-lasting Graves disease. Time point indicated: newly diagnosed GD, antithyroid drugs for less than 3 months. There was RNA extracted from PBMCs, and the TCR library was made from it. Through Arm-PCR of CDR3 regions and iRepertoire HTBI primers, TCR beta libraries were built. MiXCR, applied by TCRdb to the multiplex PCR reads, yields one record per CDR3 protein. The table records some 460,000 distinct CDR3 sequences, around 15% of them present only once. The CDR3 is made up of 17 amino acids. Germline V CDR1 and CDR2: SGDLS, YYNGEE. J was trimmed by 8 bases and V by 0 bases; bases with no gene match: 13. Another study also made use of these data, one on T cells in Graves' hyperthyroidism and ophthalmopathy.

The rearrangement links TRBV9 to TRBJ2-1; 8 nucleotides line up with TRBD2. The clonotype was recovered from a man aged 40-50 years with Graves disease. This material consisted of peripheral blood mononuclear cells (PBMCs), taken at new diagnosis, from a patient treated with antithyroid drugs. CDR3 residues: CASSVAAGGGPPYEQFF. CDR3 nucleotides: TGTGCCAGCAGCGTAGCTGCGGGGGGAGGGCCTCCCTATGAGCAGTTCTTC. Full variable domain (remainder filled in from reference TRBV9 and TRBJ2-1): DSGVTQTPKHLITATGQRVTLRCSPRSGDLSVYWYQQSLDQGLQFLIQYYNGEERAKGNILERFSAQQFPDLHSELNLSSLELGDSALYFCASSVAAGGGPPYEQFFGPGTRLTVL.